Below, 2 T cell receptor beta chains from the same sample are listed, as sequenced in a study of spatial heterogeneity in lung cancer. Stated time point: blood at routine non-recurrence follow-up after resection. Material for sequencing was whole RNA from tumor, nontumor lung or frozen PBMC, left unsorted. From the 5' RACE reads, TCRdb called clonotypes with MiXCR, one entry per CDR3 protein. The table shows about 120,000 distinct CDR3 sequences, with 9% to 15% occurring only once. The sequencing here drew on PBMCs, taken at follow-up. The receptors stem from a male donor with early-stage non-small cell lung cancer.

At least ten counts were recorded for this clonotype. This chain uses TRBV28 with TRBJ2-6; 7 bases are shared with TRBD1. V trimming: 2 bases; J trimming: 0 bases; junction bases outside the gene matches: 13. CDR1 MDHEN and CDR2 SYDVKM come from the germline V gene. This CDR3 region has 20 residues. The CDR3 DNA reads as TGTGCCAGCAGTTTACCAACAGGGGTTCGGTATGACTCTGGGGCCAACGTCCTGACTTTC. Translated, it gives CASSLPTGVRYDSGANVLTF.

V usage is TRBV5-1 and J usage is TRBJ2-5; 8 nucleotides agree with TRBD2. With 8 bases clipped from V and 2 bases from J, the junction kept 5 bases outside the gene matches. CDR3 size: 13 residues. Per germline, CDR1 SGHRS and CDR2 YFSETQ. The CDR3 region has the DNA TGCGCCAGTAAGCGGGGGTTACAAGAGACCCAGTACTTC. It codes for CASKRGLQETQYF.